The following is a T cell receptor beta chain sequence with its context. Its antigen is not known. The V and J ends lost 4 bases and 2 bases, in that order; junction bases with no gene match: 5. CDR3 length equals 16 residues. CDR1 and CDR2 (germline): LNHDA, SQIVND (reference sequence). The sample comes from a study of OX40 agonist ivuxolimab in advanced cancers. Study-wide results and limits: Relative to CD4+, CD8+ T cells held more expanded clones on average.

Only in-frame clones appear in the TCRdb table, and some are missing; sequencing was by immunoSEQ multiplex PCR. The sample shows some 68,000 clones, roughly 84% of them seen only once. The chain combines TRBV19 with TRBJ1-3; 10 nucleotides align to TRBD1. The sequence was obtained from an adult with an advanced solid tumor such as melanoma, head and neck, liver or kidney cancer. The sequencing used CD4+ or CD8+ T cells sorted from blood, collected in a trial of the OX40 agonist ivuxolimab. The DNA for the CDR3 is TGTGCCAGTAGTAAAGCCGGGACAGGGGCTGGAAACACCATATATTTT. It specifies CASSKAGTGAGNTIYF.